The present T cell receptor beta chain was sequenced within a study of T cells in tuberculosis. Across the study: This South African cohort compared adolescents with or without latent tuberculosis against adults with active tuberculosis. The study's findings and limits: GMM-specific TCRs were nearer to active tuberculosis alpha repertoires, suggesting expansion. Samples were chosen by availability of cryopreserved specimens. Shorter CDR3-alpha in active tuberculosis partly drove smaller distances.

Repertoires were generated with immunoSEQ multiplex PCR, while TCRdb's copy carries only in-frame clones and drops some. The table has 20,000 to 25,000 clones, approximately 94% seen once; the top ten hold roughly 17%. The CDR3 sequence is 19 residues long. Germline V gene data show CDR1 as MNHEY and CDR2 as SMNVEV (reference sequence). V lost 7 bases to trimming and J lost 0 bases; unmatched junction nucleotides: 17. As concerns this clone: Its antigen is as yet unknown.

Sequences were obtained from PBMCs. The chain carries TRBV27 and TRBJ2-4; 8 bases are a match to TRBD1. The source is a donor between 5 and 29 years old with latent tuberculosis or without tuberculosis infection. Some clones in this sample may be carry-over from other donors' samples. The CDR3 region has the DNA TGTGCCAGCATGTCATTCGGGACAGGTCTCTATCTAGCCAAAAACATTCAGTACTTC. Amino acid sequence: CASMSFGTGLYLAKNIQYF.